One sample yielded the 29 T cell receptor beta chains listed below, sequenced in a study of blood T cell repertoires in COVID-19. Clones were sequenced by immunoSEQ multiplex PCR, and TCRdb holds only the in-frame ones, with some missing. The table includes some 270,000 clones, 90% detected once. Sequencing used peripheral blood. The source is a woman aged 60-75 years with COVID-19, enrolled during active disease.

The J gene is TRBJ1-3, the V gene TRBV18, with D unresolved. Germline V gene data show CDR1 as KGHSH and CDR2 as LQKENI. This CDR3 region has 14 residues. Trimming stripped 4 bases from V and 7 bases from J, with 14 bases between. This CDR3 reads CASSQSTPRNTIYF. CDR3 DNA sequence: TGTGCCAGCTCACAGTCGACCCCGAGGAACACCATATATTTT.

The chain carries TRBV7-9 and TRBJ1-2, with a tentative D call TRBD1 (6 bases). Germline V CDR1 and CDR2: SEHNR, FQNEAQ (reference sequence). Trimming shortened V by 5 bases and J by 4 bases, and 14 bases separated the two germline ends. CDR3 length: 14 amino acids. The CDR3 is CASSGRTARYGYTF. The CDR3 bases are TGTGCCAGCAGCGGTAGGACAGCCCGCTATGGCTACACCTTC.

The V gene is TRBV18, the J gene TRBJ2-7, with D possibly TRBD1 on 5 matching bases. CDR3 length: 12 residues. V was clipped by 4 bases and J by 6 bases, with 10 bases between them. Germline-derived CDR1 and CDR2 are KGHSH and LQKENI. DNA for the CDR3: TGTGCCAGCTCACTTCAGGGCTCCGAGCAGTACTTC. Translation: CASSLQGSEQYF.

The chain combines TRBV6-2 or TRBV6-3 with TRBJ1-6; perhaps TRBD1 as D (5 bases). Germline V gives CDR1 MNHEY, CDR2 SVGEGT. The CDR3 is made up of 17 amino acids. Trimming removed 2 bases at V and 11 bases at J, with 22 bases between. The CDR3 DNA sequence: TGTGCCAGCAGTTACGCCGGTATTGGGGGGTCCGGGGCACCCCTCCACTTT. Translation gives CASSYAGIGGSGAPLHF.

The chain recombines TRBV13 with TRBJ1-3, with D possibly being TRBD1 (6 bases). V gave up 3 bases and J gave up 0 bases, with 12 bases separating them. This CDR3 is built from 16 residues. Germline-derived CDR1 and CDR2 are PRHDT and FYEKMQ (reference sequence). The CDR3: CASSFDRISSGNTIYF. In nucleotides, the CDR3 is TGTGCCAGCAGCTTTGACAGGATCAGCTCTGGAAACACCATATATTTT.

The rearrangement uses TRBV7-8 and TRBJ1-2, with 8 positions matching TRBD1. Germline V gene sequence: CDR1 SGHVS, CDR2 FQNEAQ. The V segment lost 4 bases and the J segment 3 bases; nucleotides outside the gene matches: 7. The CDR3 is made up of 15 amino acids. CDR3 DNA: TGTGCCAGCAGCTCACAGGGGGGGATGCACTATGGCTACACCTTC. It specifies CASSSQGGMHYGYTF.

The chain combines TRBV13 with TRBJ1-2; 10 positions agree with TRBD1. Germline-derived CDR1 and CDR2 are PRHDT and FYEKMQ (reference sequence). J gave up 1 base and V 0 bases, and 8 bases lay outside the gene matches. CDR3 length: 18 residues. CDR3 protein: CASSLGGTGDRHNYGYTF. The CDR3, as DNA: TGTGCCAGCAGCTTAGGCGGGACAGGGGATCGCCATAACTATGGCTACACCTTC.

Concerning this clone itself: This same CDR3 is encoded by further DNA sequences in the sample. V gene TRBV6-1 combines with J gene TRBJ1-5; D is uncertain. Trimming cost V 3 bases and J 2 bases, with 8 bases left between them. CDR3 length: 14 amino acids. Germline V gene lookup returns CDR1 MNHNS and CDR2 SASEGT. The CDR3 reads CASSEGGRNQPQHF. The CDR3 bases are TGTGCCAGCAGTGAGGGAGGCCGCAATCAGCCCCAGCATTTT.

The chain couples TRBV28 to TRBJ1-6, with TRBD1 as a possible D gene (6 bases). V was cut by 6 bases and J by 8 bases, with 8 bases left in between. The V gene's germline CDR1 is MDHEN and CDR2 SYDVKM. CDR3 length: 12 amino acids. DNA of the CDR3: TGTGCCAGCAGGGACAGCGATTCACCCCTCCACTTT. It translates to CASRDSDSPLHF.

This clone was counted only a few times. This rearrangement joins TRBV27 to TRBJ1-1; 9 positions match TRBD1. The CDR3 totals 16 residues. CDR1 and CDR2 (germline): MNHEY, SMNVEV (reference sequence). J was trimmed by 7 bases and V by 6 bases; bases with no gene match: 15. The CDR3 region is CASSERRRGQGNEAFF. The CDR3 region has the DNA TGTGCCAGCAGCGAAAGAAGAAGAGGACAGGGGAATGAAGCTTTCTTT.

CDR3 protein: CASSEVYGSGADTQYF. CDR3 DNA sequence: TGTGCCAGCAGTGAGGTATACGGGTCAGGGGCAGATACGCAGTATTTT. This sequence joins TRBV6-4 and TRBJ2-3; D might be TRBD1 (6 bases). The CDR3 loop spans 16 amino acids. Between the trimmed V and J ends, which lost 3 bases and 4 bases, there was a span of 17 bases. Germline-derived CDR1 and CDR2 are MRHNA and SNTAGT.

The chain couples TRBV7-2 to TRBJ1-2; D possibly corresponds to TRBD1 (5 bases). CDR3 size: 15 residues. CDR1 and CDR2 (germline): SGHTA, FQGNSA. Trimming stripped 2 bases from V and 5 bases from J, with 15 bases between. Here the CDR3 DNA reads TGTGCCAGCAGCTTATTCTACGGCAGGGAATATGGCTACACCTTC. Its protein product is CASSLFYGREYGYTF.

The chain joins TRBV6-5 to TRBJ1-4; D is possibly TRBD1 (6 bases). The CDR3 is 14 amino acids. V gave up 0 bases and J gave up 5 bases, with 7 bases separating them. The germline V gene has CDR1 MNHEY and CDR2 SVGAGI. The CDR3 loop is CASSYSQGNEKLFF. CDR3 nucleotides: TGTGCCAGCAGTTACTCACAGGGAAATGAAAAACTGTTTTTT.

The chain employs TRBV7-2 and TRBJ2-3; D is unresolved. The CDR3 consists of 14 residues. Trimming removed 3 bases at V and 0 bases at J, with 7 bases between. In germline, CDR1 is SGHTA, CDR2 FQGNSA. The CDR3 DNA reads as TGTGCCAGCAGCTTGGGCCACAGCACAGATACGCAGTATTTT. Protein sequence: CASSLGHSTDTQYF.

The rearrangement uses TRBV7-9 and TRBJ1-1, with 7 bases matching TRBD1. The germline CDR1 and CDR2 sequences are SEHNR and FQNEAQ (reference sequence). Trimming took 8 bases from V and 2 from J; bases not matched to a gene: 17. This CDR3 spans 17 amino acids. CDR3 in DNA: TGTGCCAGCGCCCAATCCCGCAGGGGGTACGTCAACACTGAAGCTTTCTTT. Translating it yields CASAQSRRGYVNTEAFF. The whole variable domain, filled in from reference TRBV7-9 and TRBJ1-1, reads DTGVSQNPRHKITKRGQNVTFRCDPISEHNRLYWYRQTLGQGPEFLTYFQNEAQLEKSRLLSDRFSAERPKGSFSTLEIQRTEQGDSAMYLCASAQSRRGYVNTEAFFGQGTRLTVV.

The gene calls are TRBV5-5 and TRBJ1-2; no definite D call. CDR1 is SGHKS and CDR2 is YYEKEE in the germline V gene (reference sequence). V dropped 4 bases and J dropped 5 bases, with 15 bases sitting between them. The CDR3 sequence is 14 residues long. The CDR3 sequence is CASSPIPGSYGYTF. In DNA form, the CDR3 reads TGTGCCAGCAGCCCGATTCCAGGCAGTTATGGCTACACCTTC.

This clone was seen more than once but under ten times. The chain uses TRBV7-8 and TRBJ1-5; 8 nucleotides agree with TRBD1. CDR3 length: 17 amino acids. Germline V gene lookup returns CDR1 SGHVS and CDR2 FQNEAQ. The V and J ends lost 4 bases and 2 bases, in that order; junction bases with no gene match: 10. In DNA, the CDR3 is TGTGCCAGCAGCTCCCGACAGGGGCCAGGAGGCAATCAGCCCCAGCATTTT. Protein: CASSSRQGPGGNQPQHF.

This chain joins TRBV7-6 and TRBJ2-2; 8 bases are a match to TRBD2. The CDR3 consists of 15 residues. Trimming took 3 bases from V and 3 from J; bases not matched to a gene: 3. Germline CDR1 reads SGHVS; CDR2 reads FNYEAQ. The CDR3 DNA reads TGTGCCAGCAGCTTGGCGGGGGGCGACACCGGGGAGCTGTTTTTT. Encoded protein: CASSLAGGDTGELFF.

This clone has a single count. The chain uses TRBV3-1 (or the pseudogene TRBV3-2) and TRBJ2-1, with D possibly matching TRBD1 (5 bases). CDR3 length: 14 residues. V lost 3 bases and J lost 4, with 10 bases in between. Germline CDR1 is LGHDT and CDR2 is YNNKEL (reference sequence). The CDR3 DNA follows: TGTGCCAGCAGCCAGTCAGGGAAATACAATGAGCAGTTCTTC. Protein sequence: CASSQSGKYNEQFF.

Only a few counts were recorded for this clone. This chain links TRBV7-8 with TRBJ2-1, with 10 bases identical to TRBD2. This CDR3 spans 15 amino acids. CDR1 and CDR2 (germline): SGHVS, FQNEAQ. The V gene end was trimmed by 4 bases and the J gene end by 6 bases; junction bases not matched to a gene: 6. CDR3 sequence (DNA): TGTGCCAGCAGCTGGCAGCGGGGGGGCGTCAATGAGCAGTTCTTC. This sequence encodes CASSWQRGGVNEQFF.

CDR3 nucleotide sequence: TGCGCCAGCAGCCAAGGGGGGGGCTTGGCCCCCTATGGCTACACCTTC. Protein sequence: CASSQGGGLAPYGYTF. This sequence joins TRBV4-3 and TRBJ1-2; D perhaps matches TRBD1 (6 bases). CDR1 and CDR2 from the germline V gene are LGHNA and YSLEER. The CDR3 length is 16 residues. Trimming pared 1 base from V and 4 bases from J, leaving 16 bases between.

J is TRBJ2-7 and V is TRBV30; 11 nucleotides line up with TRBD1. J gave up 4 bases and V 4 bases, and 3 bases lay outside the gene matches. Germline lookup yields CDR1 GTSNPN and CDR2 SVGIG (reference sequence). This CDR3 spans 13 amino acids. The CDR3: CAWTGTGGYEQYF. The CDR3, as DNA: TGTGCCTGGACTGGGACAGGGGGGTACGAGCAGTACTTC.

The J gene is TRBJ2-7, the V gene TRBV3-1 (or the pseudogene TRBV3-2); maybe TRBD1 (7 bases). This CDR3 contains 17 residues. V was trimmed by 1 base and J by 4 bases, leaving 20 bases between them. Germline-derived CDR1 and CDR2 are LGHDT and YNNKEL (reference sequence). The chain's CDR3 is CASSQVVGGGAWYEQYF. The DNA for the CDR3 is TGTGCCAGCAGCCAAGTGGTTGGAGGGGGCGCGTGGTACGAGCAGTACTTC.

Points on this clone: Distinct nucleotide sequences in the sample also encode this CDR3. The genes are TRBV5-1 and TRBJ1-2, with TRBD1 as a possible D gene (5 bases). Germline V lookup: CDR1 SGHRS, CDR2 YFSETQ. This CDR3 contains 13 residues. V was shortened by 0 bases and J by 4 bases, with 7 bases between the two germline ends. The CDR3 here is CASSLAGGYGYTF. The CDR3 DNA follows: TGCGCCAGCAGCTTGGCCGGGGGCTATGGCTACACCTTC.

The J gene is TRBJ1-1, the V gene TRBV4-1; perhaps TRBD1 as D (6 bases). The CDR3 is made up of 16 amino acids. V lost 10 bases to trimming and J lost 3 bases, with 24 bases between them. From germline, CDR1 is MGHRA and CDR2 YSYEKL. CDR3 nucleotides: TGCGCCATCGATCCGGGCCCCAGACCAGGGGACACTGAAGCTTTCTTT. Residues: CAIDPGPRPGDTEAFF.

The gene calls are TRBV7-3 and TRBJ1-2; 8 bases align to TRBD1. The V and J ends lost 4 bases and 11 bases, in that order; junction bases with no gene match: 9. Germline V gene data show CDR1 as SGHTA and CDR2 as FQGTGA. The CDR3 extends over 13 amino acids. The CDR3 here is CASSSIETGVYTF. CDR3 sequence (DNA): TGTGCCAGCAGCTCGATAGAGACAGGGGTTTACACCTTC.

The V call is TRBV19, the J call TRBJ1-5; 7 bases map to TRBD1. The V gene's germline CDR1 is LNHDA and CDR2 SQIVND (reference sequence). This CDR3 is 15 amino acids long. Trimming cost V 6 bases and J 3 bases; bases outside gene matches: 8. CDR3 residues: CASRLQGVYNQPQHF. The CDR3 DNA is TGTGCCAGTAGATTGCAGGGGGTCTACAATCAGCCCCAGCATTTT. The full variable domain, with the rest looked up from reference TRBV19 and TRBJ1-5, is DGGITQSPKYLFRKEGQNVTLSCEQNLNHDAMYWYRQDPGQGLRLIYYSQIVNDFQKGDIAEGYSVSREKKESFPLTVTSAQKNPTAFYLCASRLQGVYNQPQHFGDGTRLSIL.

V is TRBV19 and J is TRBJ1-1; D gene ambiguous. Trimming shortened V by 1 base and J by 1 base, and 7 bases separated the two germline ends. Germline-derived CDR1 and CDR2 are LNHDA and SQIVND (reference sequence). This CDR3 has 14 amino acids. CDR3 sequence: CASSIAPENTEAFF. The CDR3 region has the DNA TGTGCCAGTAGTATAGCCCCAGAGAACACTGAAGCTTTCTTT. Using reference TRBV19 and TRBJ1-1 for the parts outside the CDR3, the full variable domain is DGGITQSPKYLFRKEGQNVTLSCEQNLNHDAMYWYRQDPGQGLRLIYYSQIVNDFQKGDIAEGYSVSREKKESFPLTVTSAQKNPTAFYLCASSIAPENTEAFFGQGTRLTVV.

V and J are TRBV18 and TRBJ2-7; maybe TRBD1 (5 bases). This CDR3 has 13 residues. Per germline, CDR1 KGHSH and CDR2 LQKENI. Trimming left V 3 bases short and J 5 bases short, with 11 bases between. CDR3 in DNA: TGTGCCAGCTCACCTCGCAGGGTCCACGAGCAGTACTTC. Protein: CASSPRRVHEQYF.